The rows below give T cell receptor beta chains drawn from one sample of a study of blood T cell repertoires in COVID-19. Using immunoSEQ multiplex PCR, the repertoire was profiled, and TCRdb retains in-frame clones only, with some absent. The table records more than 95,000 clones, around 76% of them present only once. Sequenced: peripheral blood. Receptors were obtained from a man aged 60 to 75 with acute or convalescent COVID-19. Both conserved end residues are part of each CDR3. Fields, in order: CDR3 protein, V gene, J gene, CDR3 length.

CASSIEVATEAFF	TRBV5-1	TRBJ1-1	13
CASSRAPSGYNEQFF	TRBV5-1	TRBJ2-1	15
CARSLGRFAGGFYNEQFF	TRBV5-3	TRBJ2-1	18
CASSLLGTSAAYEQYF	TRBV5-1	TRBJ2-7	16
CASSPDRANTEAFF	TRBV6-4	TRBJ1-1	14
CASSLFPSGEQFF	TRBV5-4	TRBJ2-1	13
CATSGGREQFF	TRBV24-1	TRBJ2-1	11
CASSMEGTGFSYNEQFF	TRBV19	TRBJ2-1	17
CASSQVDDSTYGYTF	TRBV4-2	TRBJ1-2	15
CASSQDWTSVTDTQYF	TRBV4-1	TRBJ2-3	16
CASSVILPDGRLYEQYF	TRBV10-1	TRBJ2-7	17
CATGAGDNTGELFF	TRBV24-1	TRBJ2-2	14
CASSPTGLAGARRHEQYF	TRBV27	TRBJ2-7	18